The sequence of this T cell receptor beta chain was determined in a study of glioma-infiltrating T cells. The wider study: Low-grade gliomas were grade II; glioblastomas were grade IV at initial diagnosis. Study observations and caveats: Above-expected tissue-blood divergence occurred in all gliomas, most in low-grade ones.

The iRepertoire nested amplicon-rescue multiplex PCR amplified TCR alpha and beta CDR3s from RNA. TCRdb re-called the multiplex PCR reads with MiXCR, one entry per CDR3 protein. The table records fewer than 500,000 distinct CDR3 sequences, roughly two fifths of them present only once. This clonotype was picked up a small number of times. Antigen unknown. The TCR was taken from a human donor with low-grade glioma or glioblastoma, undergoing nonglioma brain surgery, or in good health (not recorded which). The source material was glioma tissue, nonneoplastic brain tissue, or PBMCs (not recorded which).

DNA of the CDR3: TGTGCCATCAGTCCGGGACAGGGCTACGAGACCCAGTACTTC. Its translation: CAISPGQGYETQYF. The chain carries TRBV10-3 and TRBJ2-5; 9 bases agree with TRBD1. V shed 5 bases, J shed 5 bases, and the junction held 6 bases outside the gene matches. The CDR3 extends over 14 amino acids. CDR1 ENHRY and CDR2 SYGVKD come from the germline V gene.